Presented here are 17 T cell receptor beta chains from one specimen sequenced in a study of T cells in Graves' hyperthyroidism and ophthalmopathy (dated by TCRdb to between 2018 and 2020). The library was made by multiplex PCR. Sequencing took place on an Illumina HiSeq 2000. The TCR beta CDR3 regions were amplified from RNA transcripts. For the first round of RT-PCR on the TCR CDR3, the HTBI primer set was used together with the Qiagen OneStep RT-PCR kit. TCRdb reworked the public reads: Q25 trimming with fastp, MiXCR clone assembly, productive beta chains retained. Each entry is one CDR3 protein sequence, shown with its most common DNA and genes. For this sample the table gives roughly 300,000 distinct CDR3 sequences, of which about 15% were detected only once. The ten largest clones add up to roughly 24% of the sample. The sample was blood. The origin of the receptors is a woman in her thirties with Graves' hyperthyroidism.

This clonotype was seen at least ten times. The chain joins TRBV6-1 to TRBJ2-7; TRBD2 might be the D (5 bases). Germline values: CDR1 MNHNS, CDR2 SASEGT. This CDR3 has 9 amino acids. The CDR3 sequence: CAAGFEQYF. The CDR3 DNA reads as TGTGCTGCGGGTTTCGAGCAGTACTTC.

This clonotype was counted many times. The chain is built from TRBV6-1 and TRBJ1-3; TRBD1 matches at 7 bases. Germline CDR1 is MNHNS and CDR2 is SASEGT. The CDR3 is 17 amino acids. V was clipped by 5 bases and J by 0 bases; unmatched bases: 10. The CDR3 sequence is CASSPTTGTNSGNTIYF. In DNA form, the CDR3 reads TGTGCCAGCAGTCCAACGACAGGGACGAACTCTGGAAACACCATATATTTT.

This clonotype was found a few times. The rearrangement links TRBV5-1 to TRBJ2-1; 8 bases align to TRBD2. V lost 0 bases to trimming and J lost 2 bases; unmatched junction nucleotides: 7. Germline V gene data show CDR1 as SGHRS and CDR2 as YFSETQ. CDR3 length: 17 residues. The CDR3 is CASSLELLAGAYNEQFF. The CDR3 region has the DNA TGCGCCAGCAGCTTGGAGCTTCTAGCGGGCGCCTACAATGAGCAGTTCTTC. Complete variable domain (other parts from reference TRBV5-1 and TRBJ2-1): KAGVTQTPRYLIKTRGQQVTLSCSPISGHRSVSWYQQTPGQGLQFLFEYFSETQRNKGNFPGRFSGRQFSNSRSEMNVSTLELGDSALYLCASSLELLAGAYNEQFFGPGTRLTVL.

This clonotype was counted ten times or more. This chain uses TRBV12-3 or TRBV12-4 with TRBJ1-4; D is possibly TRBD1 (6 bases). The CDR3 extends over 14 amino acids. Trimming pared 8 bases from V and 10 bases from J, leaving 20 bases between. This CDR3 is CASVGGTRRGKLFF. CDR3 in DNA: TGTGCCAGCGTTGGGGGGACACGGAGAGGAAAACTGTTTTTT.

The gene calls are TRBV20-1 and TRBJ1-5, with 7 bases matching TRBD1. This CDR3 has 16 amino acids. CDR1 is DFQATT, CDR2 SNEGSKA, per germline (reference sequence). After removal of 1 base from V and 0 bases from J, the junction contained 6 bases not matched to a gene. The CDR3 loop reads CSARVGTAYSNQPQHF. The CDR3 DNA is TGCAGTGCTAGAGTGGGGACAGCCTATAGCAATCAGCCCCAGCATTTT.

This chain links TRBV5-1 with TRBJ2-7; 9 positions agree with TRBD1. The CDR3 is 14 amino acids. V gave up 0 bases and J gave up 3 bases; unmatched junction bases: 1. The V gene's germline CDR1 is SGHRS and CDR2 YFSETQ. The CDR3 loop reads CASSLVGQGYEQYF. In DNA, the CDR3 is TGCGCCAGCAGCTTGGTGGGACAGGGCTACGAGCAGTACTTC.

This clonotype was seen more than once but under ten times. A single base separates this from a much larger clone, so it may be a read error. The chain carries TRBV28 and TRBJ1-2; D may be TRBD1 (5 bases). The CDR3 is 13 residues long. Germline loops: CDR1 MDHEN, CDR2 SYDVKM. Here the CDR3 reads CASSQQDGRGYAF. CDR3 nucleotide sequence: TGTGCCAGCAGTCAACAGGACGGGCGGGGCTACGCCTTC.

This clonotype occurred many times. The chain couples TRBV19 to TRBJ2-3; D tentatively reads TRBD1 or TRBD2 (6 bases each). CDR1 and CDR2 (germline): LNHDA, SQIVND (reference sequence). V lost 4 bases, J lost 5 bases, and 19 bases lay in between. CDR3 length: 16 amino acids. CDR3 region: CASSTGTSGGVDTQYF. The CDR3 nucleotides are TGTGCCAGTAGTACCGGGACAAGCGGCGGGGTAGATACGCAGTATTTT. The whole variable domain, remainder taken from reference TRBV19 and TRBJ2-3, is DGGITQSPKYLFRKEGQNVTLSCEQNLNHDAMYWYRQDPGQGLRLIYYSQIVNDFQKGDIAEGYSVSREKKESFPLTVTSAQKNPTAFYLCASSTGTSGGVDTQYFGPGTRLTVL.

This clonotype was recorded at least ten times. The V gene is TRBV20-1, the J gene TRBJ2-3, with 15 bases aligning to TRBD2. The CDR3 covers 18 residues. The germline V gene has CDR1 DFQATT and CDR2 SNEGSKA (reference sequence). The V gene end was trimmed by 4 bases and the J gene end by 8 bases; junction bases not matched to a gene: 16. The CDR3 loop is CSAKTGTSGRPIELTQYF. The CDR3 DNA is TGCAGTGCTAAAACCGGGACTAGCGGGAGGCCCATCGAGCTTACGCAGTATTTT.

This clonotype was seen many times. V usage is TRBV12-3 or TRBV12-4 and J usage is TRBJ1-5; 9 bases are shared with TRBD1. CDR3 length equals 15 residues. Trimming at V came to 6 bases and at J to 3 bases, leaving 6 bases not matched to a gene. This CDR3 is CASRSQGALNQPQHF. The CDR3 DNA is TGTGCCAGCAGGTCACAGGGGGCTCTCAATCAGCCCCAGCATTTT.

This clonotype has a handful of counts. J is TRBJ2-2 and V is TRBV7-9, with a possible D match to TRBD2 (5 bases). The CDR3 is 15 residues long. The ends were cut back, 5 bases at V and 4 bases at J, with 14 bases in the middle. Germline assignment: CDR1 SEHNR and CDR2 FQNEAQ (reference sequence). This CDR3 reads CASSTRRLGTGELFF. The CDR3 nucleotides read TGTGCCAGCAGCACTAGGAGGCTTGGCACCGGGGAGCTGTTTTTT.

This clonotype was detected ten times or more. This chain uses TRBV28 with TRBJ1-3; 8 bases match TRBD1. Trimming at V came to 3 bases and at J to 3 bases, leaving 7 bases not matched to a gene. The CDR3 spans 16 residues. Germline loops: CDR1 MDHEN, CDR2 SYDVKM. CDR3 loop: CASSFPGTGFGNTIYF. The DNA of the CDR3 is TGTGCCAGCAGTTTTCCCGGGACAGGCTTTGGAAACACCATATATTTT. The variable domain in full, completed from reference TRBV28 and TRBJ1-3, reads DVKVTQSSRYLVKRTGEKVFLECVQDMDHENMFWYRQDPGLGLRLIYFSYDVKMKEKGDIPEGYSVSREKKERFSLILESASTNQTSMYLCASSFPGTGFGNTIYFGEGSWLTVV.

This clonotype was counted at least ten times. V gene TRBV29-1 combines with J gene TRBJ2-6; D not certain. V gave up 0 bases and J gave up 2 bases, with 8 bases separating them. The CDR3 consists of 15 residues. CDR1 is SQVTM and CDR2 is ANQGSEA in the germline V gene. CDR3 nucleotides: TGCAGCGTTGAAGATCTTGGGGCTGGGGCCAACGTCCTGACTTTC. The encoded protein is CSVEDLGAGANVLTF.

Details on this clonotype: The conserved final phenylalanine or tryptophan is absent from the CDR3, which likely points to a read error. V is TRBV29-1 and J is TRBJ1-1; no firm D call. V was clipped by 1 base and J by 5 bases, with 5 bases between them. This CDR3 contains 11 residues. The germline V gene has CDR1 SQVTM and CDR2 ANQGSEA. The chain's CDR3 is CSVEGGTEAFS. The CDR3 nucleotides are TGCAGCGTTGAAGGGGGTACTGAAGCTTTCTCT.

The DNA of the CDR3 is TGTGCCAGCTCACTTCCCATCTCCATGGGAATAGCTATCTACGAGCAGTACTTC. The encoded protein is CASSLPISMGIAIYEQYF. The chain recombines TRBV18 with TRBJ2-7, with D hard to call. The CDR3 totals 18 residues. The V and J ends lost 4 bases and 3 bases respectively, with 25 bases between them. Germline V gene data show CDR1 as KGHSH and CDR2 as LQKENI.

This clonotype showed up many times. The chain uses TRBV7-2 and TRBJ2-1, with 8 nucleotides matching TRBD2. The CDR3 spans 17 residues. J was trimmed by 7 bases and V by 5 bases; bases with no gene match: 16. The germline V gene has CDR1 SGHTA and CDR2 FQGNSA. CDR3 sequence (DNA): TGTGCCAGCAGCCCCGAAATAGCGGGAATTGGTTGGAATGAGCAGTTCTTC. This sequence encodes CASSPEIAGIGWNEQFF. Combining the CDR3 with reference TRBV7-2 and TRBJ2-1 gives the whole variable domain GAGVSQSPSNKVTEKGKDVELRCDPISGHTALYWYRQSLGQGLEFLIYFQGNSAPDKSGLPSDRFSAERTGGSVSTLTIQRTQQEDSAVYLCASSPEIAGIGWNEQFFGPGTRLTVL.

The V and J genes are TRBV10-3 and TRBJ2-1; the D is unclear. The CDR3 is made up of 11 amino acids. V was cut by 3 bases and J by 7 bases, with 4 bases left in between. CDR1 is ENHRY, CDR2 SYGVKD, per germline. The DNA of the CDR3 is TGTGCCATCAGTGACTCTAATGAGCAGTTCTTC. As protein: CAISDSNEQFF.